This T cell receptor (beta chain) was recovered during a study of PD-L1 blockade in urothelial cancer. As for the study in general: Patients with male sex and bladder-origin urothelial cancer accounted for twenty-five of 29 enrolled. Prior exposure to chemotherapy in patients amounted to 0 to 3 regimens received. Broader study findings: When measured at 3 weeks, tumor-associated blood clones expanded more in durable-benefit patients.

Germline V gives CDR1 LNHDA, CDR2 SQIVND (reference sequence). V lost 6 bases to trimming and J lost 3 bases, with 18 bases between them. The CDR3 runs to 15 residues. As to this clone: As yet, its antigen is unknown.

The table came from immunoSEQ multiplex PCR; TCRdb's copy has only in-frame clones and leaves some out. The profile covers about 43,000 clones, with more than 70% appearing a single time and 11% to 15% taken by the ten largest. Here the sequenced sample was PBMCs, taken around atezolizumab (anti-PD-L1) treatment. The V call is TRBV19, the J call TRBJ2-7; no definite D call. The receptor was derived from a woman aged 60-75 years with urothelial cancer. CDR3 in DNA: TGTGCCAGTAGCAAAAACAGTTACTTCATCTACGAGCAGTACTTC. Translation: CASSKNSYFIYEQYF.